Listed below are T cell receptor beta chains from one sample, sequenced in a study of cytomegalovirus exposure and HLA in healthy donors. Clones were sequenced by immunoSEQ multiplex PCR, and TCRdb holds only the in-frame ones, with some missing. Of around 28,000 clones listed, approximately 87% are singletons. The sample comprised PBMCs. The receptors shown here come from a boy aged 10-17 years in good health and CMV-seronegative. The CDR3 runs from the conserved cysteine through the conserved F or W. The order of the fields is V gene, J gene, D gene, CDR3 protein, CDR3 DNA. The D gene is left open where the match is weak.

TRBV2,TRBJ2-1,NA,CASSEQNEQFF,TGTGCCAGCAGTGAACAGAATGAGCAGTTCTTC
TRBV27,TRBJ2-7,NA,CASSFQGYSSYEQYF,TGTGCCAGCAGTTTTCAGGGTTACAGCTCCTACGAGCAGTACTTC
TRBV5-1,TRBJ1-4,TRBD1,CASSFNPGTGMEKLFF,TGCGCCAGCAGCTTCAACCCGGGGACAGGAATGGAAAAACTGTTTTTT
TRBV10-2,TRBJ2-3,TRBD1,CASSESTLFGQGPDTQYF,TGCGCCAGCAGTGAGTCGACTCTATTTGGACAGGGGCCAGATACGCAGTATTTT
TRBV11-2,TRBJ2-3,TRBD1,CASRSTTGYTDTQYF,TGTGCCAGCAGGAGTACGACAGGGTACACAGATACGCAGTATTTT
TRBV4-3,TRBJ2-1,NA,CASSQDSAPTYNEQFF,TGCGCCAGCAGCCAAGATTCCGCCCCTACCTACAATGAGCAGTTCTTC
TRBV6-6,TRBJ2-7,TRBD2,CASSYSQLAETYEQYF,TGTGCCAGCAGTTACTCCCAGCTAGCGGAGACCTACGAGCAGTACTTC
TRBV5-1,TRBJ2-7,NA,CASSFDSSYEQYF,TGCGCCAGCAGCTTCGACAGCTCCTACGAGCAGTACTTC
TRBV5-1,TRBJ1-6,TRBD1,CASSSGTGGNSPLHF,TGCGCCAGCAGCTCCGGGACAGGGGGTAATTCACCCCTCCACTTT
TRBV2,TRBJ2-7,NA,CASTPNRGEQYF,TGTGCCAGCACCCCGAATAGGGGCGAGCAGTACTTC